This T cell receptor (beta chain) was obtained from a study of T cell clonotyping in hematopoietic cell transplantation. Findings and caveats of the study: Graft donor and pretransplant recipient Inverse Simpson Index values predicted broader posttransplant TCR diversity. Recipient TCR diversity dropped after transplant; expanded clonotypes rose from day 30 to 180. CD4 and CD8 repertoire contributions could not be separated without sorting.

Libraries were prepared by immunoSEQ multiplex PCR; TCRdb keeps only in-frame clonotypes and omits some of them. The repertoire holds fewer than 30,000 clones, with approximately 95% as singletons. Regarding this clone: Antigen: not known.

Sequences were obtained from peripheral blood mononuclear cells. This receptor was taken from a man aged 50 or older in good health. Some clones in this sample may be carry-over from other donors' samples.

CDR3 sequence: CASILFWGENTGELFF. The CDR3 bases are TGTGCCAGCATCCTGTTTTGGGGGGAGAACACCGGGGAGCTGTTTTTT. The V call is TRBV7-2, the J call TRBJ2-2, with D perhaps matching TRBD2 (6 bases). Trimming took off 7 bases at V and 1 base at J, with 16 bases between the two ends. Germline V gene lookup returns CDR1 SGHTA and CDR2 FQGNSA. The CDR3 runs to 16 residues. The entire variable domain, with the rest obtained from reference TRBV7-2 and TRBJ2-2, is as follows: GAGVSQSPSNKVTEKGKDVELRCDPISGHTALYWYRQSLGQGLEFLIYFQGNSAPDKSGLPSDRFSAERTGGSVSTLTIQRTQQEDSAVYLCASILFWGENTGELFFGEGSRLTVL.